A selection of T cell receptor beta chains follows, all from one sample in a study of regulatory T cells in long-lasting Graves disease. Each CDR3 protein is one row after TCRdb ran MiXCR on the multiplex PCR reads. The sample holds hundreds of thousands of distinct CDR3 sequences, about a sixth seen once. The same sample was also studied in work on T cells in Graves' hyperthyroidism and ophthalmopathy.

Sequencing used peripheral blood mononuclear cells (PBMCs), obtained at new diagnosis, from a patient treated with antithyroid drugs. The source of these receptors is a man in his forties with Graves disease. Both conserved end residues are part of each CDR3. D genes are given only for firm matches. Rows give clone size only sometimes, using once, few, many, or a class for an expanded clone.

j_call | d_call | cdr3_length | v_call | clone_size | cdr3_nt | cdr3_aa
TRBJ2-1 | NA | 13 | TRBV7-3 | many | TGTGCCAGCAGCTTAATGACATACAATGAGCAGTTCTTC | CASSLMTYNEQFF
TRBJ1-4 | NA | 14 | TRBV28 | many | TGTGCCAGCAGTTTAGTTAACCCTGGCGAAAAACTGTTTTTT | CASSLVNPGEKLFF
TRBJ1-4 | NA | 16 | TRBV2 | many | TGTGCCAGCAGTGAAACCGGCCTGGGCTACGGTGAAAAACTGTTTTTT | CASSETGLGYGEKLFF
TRBJ2-7 | NA | 12 | TRBV2 | many | TGTGCCAGCAGTGGACAGAACTACGAGCAGTACTTC | CASSGQNYEQYF
TRBJ1-1 | NA | 13 | TRBV6-1 | many | TGTGCCAGCAGCGAAGGGGTGGACACTGAAGCTTTCTTT | CASSEGVDTEAFF
TRBJ1-2 | NA | 14 | TRBV28 | many | TGTGCCAGCAGTTTCGGATCGTGGAGCTATGGCTACACCTTC | CASSFGSWSYGYTF
TRBJ2-7 | TRBD1 | 15 | TRBV5-1 | many | TGCGCCAGCAGCAAGGGACAGGGGTCCTCCTACGAGCAGTACTTC | CASSKGQGSSYEQYF
TRBJ2-1 | TRBD2 | 15 | TRBV20-1 | many | TGCAGTGCTAGCCTTAGCGGGAGCTCCTACAATGAGCAGTTCTTC | CSASLSGSSYNEQFF
TRBJ1-4 | NA | 9 | TRBV20-1 | many | TGCAGGCCGAATGAAAAACTGTTTTTT | CRPNEKLFF
TRBJ2-3 | NA | 14 | TRBV7-9 | many | TGTGCCAGCAGCCGGGGTGGGGGCGCAGATACGCAGTATTTT | CASSRGGGADTQYF
TRBJ1-5 | NA | 16 | TRBV2 | many | TGTGCCAGCGGGAGGTCGGGACACACATTTAGTCAGCCCCAGCATTTT | CASGRSGHTFSQPQHF
TRBJ1-1 | NA | 13 | TRBV7-8 | many | TGTGCCAGCAGCTTCCCAGGGGTCCTCAAAGCTTTCTTT | CASSFPGVLKAFF
TRBJ2-6 | NA | 17 | TRBV28 | NA | TGTGCCAGCAGTTTACCAGGGGGGAGCTCTGGGGCCAACGTCCTGACTTTC | CASSLPGGSSGANVLTF
TRBJ1-5 | NA | 13 | TRBV12-3/TRBV12-4 | many | TGTGCCAGCAGTTTATTCCTCAATCAGCCCCAGCATTTT | CASSLFLNQPQHF
TRBJ2-7 | NA | 13 | TRBV11-2 | many | TGTGCCAGCAGCTTAGGTACCGAAAGCGAGCAGTACTTC | CASSLGTESEQYF
TRBJ1-6 | NA | 17 | TRBV7-2 | few | TGTGCCAGCAGCTTAGCTTTAGGGGGCTCCTATAATTCACCCCTCCACTTT | CASSLALGGSYNSPLHF
TRBJ1-3 | NA | 15 | TRBV7-9 | many | TGTGCCAGCAGCTTCCGACGGGACCGTGGAAACACCATATATTTT | CASSFRRDRGNTIYF
TRBJ2-3 | NA | 14 | TRBV7-9 | few | TGTGCCAGCAGCCCGGGGGTGCCTGGAGATACGCAGTATTTT | CASSPGVPGDTQYF
TRBJ1-1 | NA | 13 | TRBV4-2 | few | TGTGCCAGCAGCCAAGGACCTGGGACTGAAGCTTTCTTT | CASSQGPGTEAFF
TRBJ2-3 | NA | 14 | TRBV20-1 | NA | TGCAGTGCTAGGTCGGGGACCACCACAGATACGCAGTATTTT | CSARSGTTTDTQYF
TRBJ2-2 | TRBD1 | 15 | TRBV11-2 | many | TGTGCCAGCAGCCCAGGGGGCCTGAACACCGGGGAGCTGTTTTTT | CASSPGGLNTGELFF
TRBJ1-6 | NA | 13 | TRBV9 | many | TGTGCCAGCAGCGTCGTAGAAGGGACACCCCTCCACTTT | CASSVVEGTPLHF
TRBJ2-3 | TRBD2 | 16 | TRBV29-1 | NA | TGCAGCGTTGAAGGTTCTAAACTAGCGGACACAGATACGCAGTATTTT | CSVEGSKLADTDTQYF
TRBJ2-3 | TRBD2 | 19 | TRBV11-3 | many | TGTGCCAGCAGCCTTCGACCCCCCGGACTAGCGGGGATGACAGATACGCAGTATTTT | CASSLRPPGLAGMTDTQYF
TRBJ2-7 | NA | 15 | TRBV20-1 | many | TGCAGTGCTAGTTTAGGGACACCCTGGGGGTACGAGCAGTACTTC | CSASLGTPWGYEQYF
TRBJ1-5 | NA | 15 | TRBV5-1 | many | TGCGCCAGCAGCTTGGCCGGAGGGAACGGTCAGCCCCAGCATTTT | CASSLAGGNGQPQHF
TRBJ1-2 | NA | 15 | TRBV28 | few | TGTGCCAGCAGTCCCCCGTGGGGGGGGAACTATGGCTACACCTTC | CASSPPWGGNYGYTF
TRBJ2-1 | TRBD2 | 13 | TRBV29-1 | NA | TGCAGCTCAAGCGGGGGGGAGGGCAATGAGCAGTTCTTC | CSSSGGEGNEQFF
TRBJ2-7 | NA | 12 | TRBV20-1 | few | TGCAGTGCAATCGTCCGGTCCAACGAGCAGTACTTC | CSAIVRSNEQYF
TRBJ2-3 | TRBD2 | 17 | TRBV24-1 | few | TGTGCCACCAGTAGGACTAGCGGGGGAGCGATCACAGATACGCAGTATTTT | CATSRTSGGAITDTQYF
TRBJ1-5 | NA | 14 | TRBV20-1 | few | TGCAGTGCTAGAGTATGGGGTGTCAATCAGCCCCAGCATTTT | CSARVWGVNQPQHF
TRBJ2-3 | NA | 13 | TRBV3-1 | many | TGTGCCAGCAGCCAAAATCTTCCGGATACGCAGTATTTT | CASSQNLPDTQYF
TRBJ2-2 | NA | 14 | TRBV4-2 | many | TGTGCCAGCAGCATAGACAGCAACACCGGGGAGCTGTTTTTT | CASSIDSNTGELFF
TRBJ2-5 | NA | 13 | TRBV7-2 | many | TGTGCCAGCAGTTTGGACGTCCAAGAGACCCAGTACTTC | CASSLDVQETQYF
TRBJ2-1 | TRBD1 | 16 | TRBV29-1 | few | TGCAGCGTATACGGGACAGGGGAACGCTCCTACAATGAGCAGTTCTTC | CSVYGTGERSYNEQFF
TRBJ2-7 | TRBD1 | 14 | TRBV5-1 | NA | TGCGCCAGCAGCTCACGGACAGGGTTCAACGAGCAGTACTTC | CASSSRTGFNEQYF
TRBJ1-6 | NA | 14 | TRBV12-3/TRBV12-4 | NA | TGTGCCAGCAGCCCCACGAGATATAATTCACCCCTCCACTTT | CASSPTRYNSPLHF
TRBJ2-7 | NA | 13 | TRBV20-1 | many | TGCAGTGCTAAGCTCAGGGGCCCCTACGAGCAGTACTTC | CSAKLRGPYEQYF
TRBJ2-1 | NA | 13 | TRBV7-2 | many | TGTGCCAGCAGCTTAGGGACAGTTAATGAGCAGTTCTTC | CASSLGTVNEQFF
TRBJ1-1 | NA | 13 | TRBV2 | many | TGTGCCAGCAGAGAGGACGGGAACACTGAAGCTTTCTTT | CASREDGNTEAFF
TRBJ2-3 | NA | 18 | TRBV28 | many | TGTGCCAGCAGTACAACACGGGGCAGAAAGGTCAGCACAGATACGCAGTATTTT | CASSTTRGRKVSTDTQYF
TRBJ1-4 | NA | 14 | TRBV4-2 | NA | TGTGCCAGCAGCCAGGACCTAGGGCCTGAAAAACTGTTTTTT | CASSQDLGPEKLFF
TRBJ1-6 | NA | 12 | TRBV28 | many | TGTGCCAGCAGTTTGAACAATTCACCCCTCCACTTT | CASSLNNSPLHF
TRBJ1-2 | NA | 15 | TRBV5-6 | once | TGTGCCAGCAGCTTGGCCGACCTTTCCACCTATGGCTACACCTTC | CASSLADLSTYGYTF
TRBJ2-5 | TRBD2 | 16 | TRBV9 | NA | TGTGCCAGCAGCGCAGTGGGGCGGGGGGGCCGAGAGACCCAGTACTTC | CASSAVGRGGRETQYF
TRBJ1-1 | TRBD1 | 17 | TRBV9 | many | TGTGCCAGCAGCGCCACAGGGGGCTACGCCATGAACACTGAAGCTTTCTTT | CASSATGGYAMNTEAFF